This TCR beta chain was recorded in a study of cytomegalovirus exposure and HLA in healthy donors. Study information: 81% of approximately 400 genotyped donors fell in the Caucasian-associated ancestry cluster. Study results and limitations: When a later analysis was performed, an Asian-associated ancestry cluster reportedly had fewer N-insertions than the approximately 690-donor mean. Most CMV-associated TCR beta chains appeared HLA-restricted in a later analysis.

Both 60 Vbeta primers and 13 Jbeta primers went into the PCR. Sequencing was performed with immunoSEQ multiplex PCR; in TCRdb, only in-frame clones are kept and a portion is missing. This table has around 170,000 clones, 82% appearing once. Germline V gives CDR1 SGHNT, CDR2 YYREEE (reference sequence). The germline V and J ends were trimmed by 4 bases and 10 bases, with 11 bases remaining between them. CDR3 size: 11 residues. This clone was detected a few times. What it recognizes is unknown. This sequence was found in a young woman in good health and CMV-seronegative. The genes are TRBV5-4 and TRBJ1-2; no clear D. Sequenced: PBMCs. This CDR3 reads CASSRAGIYTF. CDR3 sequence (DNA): TGTGCCAGCAGCAGGGCGGGGATCTACACCTTC. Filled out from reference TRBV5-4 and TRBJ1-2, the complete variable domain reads ETGVTQSPTHLIKTRGQQVTLRCSSQSGHNTVSWYQQALGQGPQFIFQYYREEENGRGNFPPRFSGLQFPNYSSELNVNALELDDSALYLCASSRAGIYTFGSGTRLTVV.